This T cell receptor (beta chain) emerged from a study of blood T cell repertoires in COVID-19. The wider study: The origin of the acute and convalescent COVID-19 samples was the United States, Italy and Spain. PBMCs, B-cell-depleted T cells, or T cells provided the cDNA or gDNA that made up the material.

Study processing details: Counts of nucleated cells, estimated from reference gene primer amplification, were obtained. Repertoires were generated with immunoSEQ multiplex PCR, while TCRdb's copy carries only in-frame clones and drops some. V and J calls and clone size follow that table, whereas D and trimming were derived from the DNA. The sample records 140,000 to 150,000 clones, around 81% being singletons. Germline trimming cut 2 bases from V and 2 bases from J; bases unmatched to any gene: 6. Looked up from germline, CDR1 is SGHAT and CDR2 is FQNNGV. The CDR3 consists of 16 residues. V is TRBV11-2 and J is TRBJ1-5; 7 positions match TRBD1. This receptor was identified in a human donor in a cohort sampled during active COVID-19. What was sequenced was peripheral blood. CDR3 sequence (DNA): TGTGCCAGCAGCTTATTCACAGGGGCTGGCAATCAGCCCCAGCATTTT. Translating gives CASSLFTGAGNQPQHF.